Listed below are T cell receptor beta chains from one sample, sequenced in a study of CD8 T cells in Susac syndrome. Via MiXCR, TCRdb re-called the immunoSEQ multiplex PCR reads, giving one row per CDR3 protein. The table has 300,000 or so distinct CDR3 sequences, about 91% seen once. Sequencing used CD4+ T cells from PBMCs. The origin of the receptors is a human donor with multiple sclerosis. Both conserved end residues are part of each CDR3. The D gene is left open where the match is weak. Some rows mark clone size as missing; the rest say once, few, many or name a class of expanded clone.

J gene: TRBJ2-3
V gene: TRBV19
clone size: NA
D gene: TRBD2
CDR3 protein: CASSTPLGTSSYTQYF
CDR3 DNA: TGTGCCAGTAGTACCCCACTGGGGACTAGCTCGTATACGCAGTATTTT

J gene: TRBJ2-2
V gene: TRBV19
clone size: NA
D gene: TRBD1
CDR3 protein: CASGWTGGFVGELFF
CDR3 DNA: TGTGCCAGTGGATGGACAGGGGGCTTTGTCGGGGAGCTGTTTTTT

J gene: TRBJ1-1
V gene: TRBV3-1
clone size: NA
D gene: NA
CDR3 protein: CASSQLETTTEVFF
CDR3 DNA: TGTGCCAGCAGCCAATTAGAGACTACGACTGAAGTTTTCTTT

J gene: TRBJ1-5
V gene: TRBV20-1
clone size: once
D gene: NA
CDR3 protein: CSASDAWEGAGDQPQHF
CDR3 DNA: TGCAGTGCTAGTGACGCGTGGGAGGGCGCGGGGGATCAGCCCCAGCATTTT

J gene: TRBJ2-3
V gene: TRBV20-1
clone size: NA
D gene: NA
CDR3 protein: CSAPGFGGSTDTQYF
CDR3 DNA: TGCAGTGCCCCGGGGTTCGGGGGATCGACAGATACGCAGTATTTT

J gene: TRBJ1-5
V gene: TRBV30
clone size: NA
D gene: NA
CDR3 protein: CAWSPAAGALVQPQHF
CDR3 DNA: TGTGCCTGGAGCCCGGCAGCGGGGGCGTTAGTCCAGCCCCAGCATTTT

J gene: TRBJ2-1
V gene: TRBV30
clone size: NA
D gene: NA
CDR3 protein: CAWSALNEQFF
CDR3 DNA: TGTGCCTGGAGCGCCCTCAATGAGCAGTTCTTC

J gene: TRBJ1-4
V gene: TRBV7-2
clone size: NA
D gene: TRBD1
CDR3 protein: CASSPVSQGAREKLFF
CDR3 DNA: TGTGCCAGCAGCCCTGTTTCACAGGGGGCAAGGGAAAAACTGTTTTTT

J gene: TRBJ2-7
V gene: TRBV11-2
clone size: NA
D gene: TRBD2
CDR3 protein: CASSPSGASGRFQFAPNLREQYF
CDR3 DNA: TGTGCCAGCAGCCCCTCCGGGGCTAGCGGGAGGTTCCAGTTCGCTCCTAATTTACGGGAGCAGTACTTC

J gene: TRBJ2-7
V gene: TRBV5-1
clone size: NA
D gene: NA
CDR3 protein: CASTLEAGPSYEQYF
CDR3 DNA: TGCGCCAGCACGCTTGAGGCGGGGCCTTCCTACGAGCAGTACTTC

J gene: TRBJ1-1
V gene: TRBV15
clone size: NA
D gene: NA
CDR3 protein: CATSRDRTTRPSTEAFF
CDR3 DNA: TGTGCCACCAGCAGAGATAGGACAACACGTCCGAGCACTGAAGCTTTCTTT

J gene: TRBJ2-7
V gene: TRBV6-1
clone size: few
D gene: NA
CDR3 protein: CASSGLQGRRSYEQYF
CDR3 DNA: TGTGCCAGCAGTGGACTCCAGGGAAGACGCTCCTACGAGCAGTACTTC

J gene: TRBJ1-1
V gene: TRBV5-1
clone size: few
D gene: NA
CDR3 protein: CASSLVPNTEAFF
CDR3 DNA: TGTGCCAGCAGTTTAGTCCCGAACACTGAAGCTTTCTTT

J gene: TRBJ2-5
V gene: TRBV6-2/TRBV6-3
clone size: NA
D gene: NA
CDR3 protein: CASSYWGETQYF
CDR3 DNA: TGTGCCAGCAGTTATTGGGGCGAGACCCAGTACTTC

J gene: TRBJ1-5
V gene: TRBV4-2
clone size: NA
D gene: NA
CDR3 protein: CASSQDRYQPQHF
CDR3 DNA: TGTGCCAGCAGCCAAGACCGGTATCAGCCCCAGCATTTT

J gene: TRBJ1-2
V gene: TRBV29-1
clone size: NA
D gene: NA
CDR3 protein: CSVEGVNYGYTF
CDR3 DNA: TGCAGCGTTGAAGGGGTTAACTATGGCTACACCTTC

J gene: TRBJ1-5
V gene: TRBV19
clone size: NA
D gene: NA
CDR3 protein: CASSIGGGRRQPQHF
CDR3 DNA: TGTGCCAGTAGTATAGGGGGGGGGCGCCGACAGCCCCAGCATTTT

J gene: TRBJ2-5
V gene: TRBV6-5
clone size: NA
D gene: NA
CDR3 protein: CASSYYDQETQYF
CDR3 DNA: TGTGCCAGCAGTTACTACGATCAAGAGACCCAGTACTTC

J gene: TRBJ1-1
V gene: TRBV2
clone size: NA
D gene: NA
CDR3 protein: CASRPHGQMNTEAFF
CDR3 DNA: TGTGCCAGCCGCCCCCACGGACAGATGAACACTGAAGCTTTCTTT

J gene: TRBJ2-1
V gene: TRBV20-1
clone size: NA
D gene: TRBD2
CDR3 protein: CSASLAGSAYNEQFF
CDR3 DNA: TGCAGTGCTTCGTTAGCGGGGAGCGCCTACAATGAGCAGTTCTTC

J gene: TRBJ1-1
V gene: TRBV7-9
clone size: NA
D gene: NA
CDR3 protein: CASSLAWDGNTEAFF
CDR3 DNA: TGTGCCAGCAGCTTAGCCTGGGATGGGAACACTGAAGCTTTCTTT

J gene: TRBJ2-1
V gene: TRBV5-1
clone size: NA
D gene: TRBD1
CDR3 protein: CASSFRDRANNEQFF
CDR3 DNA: TGCGCCAGCAGCTTCCGGGACAGGGCGAATAATGAGCAGTTCTTC

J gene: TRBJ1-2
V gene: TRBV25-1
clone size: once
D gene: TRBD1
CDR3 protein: CASSDTGQLYGYTF
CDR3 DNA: TGTGCCAGCAGTGATACGGGACAGCTTTATGGCTACACCTTC

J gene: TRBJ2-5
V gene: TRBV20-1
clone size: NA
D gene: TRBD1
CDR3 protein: CSARDSGTGEGETQYF
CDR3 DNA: TGCAGTGCTAGAGACTCCGGGACAGGGGAAGGAGAGACCCAGTACTTC

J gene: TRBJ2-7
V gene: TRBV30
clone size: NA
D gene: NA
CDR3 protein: CAWSSQVHEQYF
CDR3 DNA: TGTGCCTGGAGTTCGCAAGTCCACGAGCAGTACTTC

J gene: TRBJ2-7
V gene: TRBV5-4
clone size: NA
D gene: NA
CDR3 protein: CASTLAPYEQYF
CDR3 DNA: TGTGCCAGCACTCTTGCGCCGTACGAGCAGTACTTC

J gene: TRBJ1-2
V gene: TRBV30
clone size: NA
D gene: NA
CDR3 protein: CAWSDGPRIIYTF
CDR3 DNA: TGTGCCTGGAGTGATGGGCCACGGATTATCTACACCTTC

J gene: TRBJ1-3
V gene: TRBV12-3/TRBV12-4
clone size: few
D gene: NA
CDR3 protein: CASSFSQGSGNTIYF
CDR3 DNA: TGTGCCAGCAGTTTTTCACAGGGCTCTGGAAACACCATATATTTT

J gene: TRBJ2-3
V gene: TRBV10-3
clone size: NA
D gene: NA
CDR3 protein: CAISFQGITDTQYF
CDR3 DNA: TGTGCCATCAGTTTCCAGGGAATCACAGATACGCAGTATTTT

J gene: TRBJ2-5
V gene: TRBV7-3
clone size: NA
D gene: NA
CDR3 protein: CASSFRGGETQYF
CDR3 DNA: TGTGCCAGCAGCTTCCGTGGGGGGGAGACCCAGTACTTC

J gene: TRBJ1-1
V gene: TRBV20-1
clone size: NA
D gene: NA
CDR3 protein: CSARDQWTDTEAFF
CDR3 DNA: TGCAGTGCTAGAGATCAGTGGACAGACACTGAAGCTTTCTTT

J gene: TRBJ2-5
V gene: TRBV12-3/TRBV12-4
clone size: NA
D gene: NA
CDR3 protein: CASSLGKGRAEGETQYF
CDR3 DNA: TGTGCCAGCAGTTTAGGCAAAGGCAGGGCTGAAGGAGAGACCCAGTACTTC

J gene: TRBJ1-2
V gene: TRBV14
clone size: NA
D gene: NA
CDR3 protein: CASSSAAGTRGSGYTF
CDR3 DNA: TGTGCCAGCAGCTCAGCCGCCGGGACGAGGGGTAGTGGCTACACCTTC

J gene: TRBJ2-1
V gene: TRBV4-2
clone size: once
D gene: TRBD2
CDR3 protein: CASSPSGSGDNEQFF
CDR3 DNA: TGTGCCAGCAGCCCTAGCGGGAGTGGGGACAATGAGCAGTTCTTC

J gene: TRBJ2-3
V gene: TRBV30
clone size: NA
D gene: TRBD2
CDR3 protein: CAWSMAGVGTDTQYF
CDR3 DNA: TGTGCCTGGAGTATGGCGGGAGTCGGCACAGATACGCAGTATTTT

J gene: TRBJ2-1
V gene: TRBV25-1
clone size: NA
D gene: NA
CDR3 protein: CASSEFGNYNEQFF
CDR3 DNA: TGTGCCAGCAGTGAATTTGGGAATTACAATGAGCAGTTCTTC

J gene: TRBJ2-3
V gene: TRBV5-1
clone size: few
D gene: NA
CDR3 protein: CASSLEGRSTDTQYF
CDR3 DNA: TGCGCCAGCAGCTTGGAGGGACGGTCCACAGATACGCAGTATTTT

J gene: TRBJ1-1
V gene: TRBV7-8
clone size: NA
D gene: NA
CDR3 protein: CASSDPPYRVNTEAFF
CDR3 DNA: TGTGCCAGCAGCGATCCTCCCTACAGGGTGAACACTGAAGCTTTCTTT

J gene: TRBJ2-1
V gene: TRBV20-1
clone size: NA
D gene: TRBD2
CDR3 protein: CSARAEGGLAGYNEQFF
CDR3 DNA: TGCAGTGCTAGAGCTGAGGGGGGACTAGCGGGGTACAATGAGCAGTTCTTC

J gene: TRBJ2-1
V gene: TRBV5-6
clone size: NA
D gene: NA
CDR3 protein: CASSRSDRSYYNEQFF
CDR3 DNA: TGTGCCAGCAGCCGAAGTGACAGGTCATACTACAATGAGCAGTTCTTC